The present TCR beta chain was sequenced within a study of human T cells and chemical hapten exposure. The wider study: Predominantly women, the patients had alopecia areata, totalis or universalis.

Described time point: patch test 1, 2 weeks after DPC sensitization. Treatment noted: therapeutic diphenylcyclopropenone sensitization with weekly scalp DPC. TCRdb reanalysed the RACE reads using MiXCR and keeps one entry per CDR3 protein. This table has 65,000 to 85,000 distinct CDR3 sequences, 10% to 15% appearing once. The table lists this clonotype with a few counts. The CDR3 is 16 residues long. Germline V CDR1 and CDR2: SGHTA, FQGNSA. Trimming removed 1 base from V and 5 bases from J, with 14 bases in between. The chain employs TRBV7-2 and TRBJ2-2; tentative D call: TRBD1 (6 bases). This sample comprised whole blood, obtained in connection with sensitization to the hapten diphenylcyclopropenone (DPC). The receptor comes from a woman aged 55 to 70 with alopecia areata. Some clones in this sample may be carry-over from other donors' samples. The CDR3 DNA sequence: TGTGCCAGCAGCTTAGTTGTGGGGGCCAGGACCGGGGAGCTGTTTTTT. Translation: CASSLVVGARTGELFF. Variable domain in full (rest from reference TRBV7-2 and TRBJ2-2): GAGVSQSPSNKVTEKGKDVELRCDPISGHTALYWYRQSLGQGLEFLIYFQGNSAPDKSGLPSDRFSAERTGGSVSTLTIQRTQQEDSAVYLCASSLVVGARTGELFFGEGSRLTVL.